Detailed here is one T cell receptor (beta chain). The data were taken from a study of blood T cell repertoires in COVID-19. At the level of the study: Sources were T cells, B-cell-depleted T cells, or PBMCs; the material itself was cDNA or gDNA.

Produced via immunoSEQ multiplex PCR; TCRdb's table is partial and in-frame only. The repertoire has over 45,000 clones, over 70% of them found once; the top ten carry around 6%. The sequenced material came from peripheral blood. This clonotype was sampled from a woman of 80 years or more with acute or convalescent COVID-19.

CDR3 amino acids: CASSWGDRGFYTF. The CDR3 DNA reads as TGCGCCAGCAGCTGGGGGGACAGGGGCTTCTACACCTTC. The chain carries TRBV5-1 and TRBJ1-2, with TRBD1 matching over 10 bases. Losses at the gene ends were 3 bases for V and 10 bases for J; bases not matched to a gene: 6. The CDR3 runs 13 residues. The germline gives CDR1 SGHRS, CDR2 YFSETQ.